This T cell receptor (beta chain) stems from a study of cytomegalovirus exposure and HLA in healthy donors. PCR used 60 Vbeta primers and 13 Jbeta primers. The method was immunoSEQ multiplex PCR; TCRdb's version includes in-frame clones alone and lacks a portion of them. This sample yields about 170,000 clones, of which about three quarters are seen a single time; roughly 1.9% belongs to the top ten. The germline CDR1 and CDR2 sequences are SGHRS and YFSETQ. V was clipped by 0 bases and J by 1 base; unmatched bases: 4. This CDR3 is built from 16 residues. This TCR derives from a female donor in good health and CMV-seronegative. The chain carries TRBV5-1 and TRBJ2-5; 9 nucleotides agree with TRBD2. Specimen: PBMCs. Written as DNA, the CDR3 is TGCGCCAGCAGCTTGGATCCTAGCGGGGCCCAAGAGACCCAGTACTTC. Amino acids: CASSLDPSGAQETQYF.